This T cell receptor (beta chain) was identified during a study of blood T cell repertoires in COVID-19. Turning to the study itself: From the United States, Italy and Spain came samples of acute and convalescent COVID-19. PBMCs, B-cell-depleted T cells, or T cells were the source of the cDNA or gDNA that made up the material.

One Seattle source followed patients from active infection through their disease course. The table came from immunoSEQ multiplex PCR; TCRdb's copy has only in-frame clones and leaves some out. The repertoire consists of about 200,000 clones, with around 79% occurring once and the leading ten covering 6%. CDR1 SQVTM and CDR2 ANQGSEA come from the germline V gene. Trimming shortened V by 3 bases and J by 6 bases, and 12 bases separated the two germline ends. The CDR3 spans 13 residues. Sample: peripheral blood. The clonotype was recovered from a woman between 40 and 55 years old with COVID-19, enrolled during active disease. The rearrangement links TRBV29-1 to TRBJ2-1; no firm D call. CDR3 in amino acids: CSVERQPSNEQFF. CDR3 DNA sequence: TGCAGCGTTGAGAGGCAGCCTAGCAATGAGCAGTTCTTC.